The next 32 T cell receptor beta chains were all read from a single sample in a study of blood T cell repertoires in COVID-19. This table comes from immunoSEQ multiplex PCR, and its TCRdb copy is limited to in-frame clones, with some not included. This table has 280,000 or so clones, approximately 88% appearing once. Material: peripheral blood. The source is a man younger than 35 with active or convalescent COVID-19.

The chain recombines TRBV13 with TRBJ1-5; no definite D call. The CDR3 loop spans 15 amino acids. The germline CDR1 and CDR2 sequences are PRHDT and FYEKMQ (reference sequence). The V and J ends lost 1 base and 1 base respectively, with 8 bases between them. The CDR3: CASSLASISNQPQHF. The DNA for the CDR3 is TGTGCCAGCAGCTTAGCGAGTATAAGCAATCAGCCCCAGCATTTT.

This clone has only one observation. The chain has TRBV18 and TRBJ1-1, with D hard to call. V lost 3 bases, J lost 7 bases, and 9 bases lay in between. CDR1 and CDR2 from the germline V gene are KGHSH and LQKENI. This CDR3 has 12 amino acids. In nucleotides, the CDR3 is TGTGCCAGCTCACCCACAGACTATGAAGCTTTCTTT. It codes for CASSPTDYEAFF.

The chain is built from TRBV14 and TRBJ2-5; 9 bases align to TRBD2. V was pared by 1 base and J by 14 bases, with 17 bases of the junction left unmatched. The CDR3 is 16 residues long. Germline CDR1 SGHDN, CDR2 FVKESK. The CDR3 nucleotides are TGTGCCAGCAGCCAAGCGGTGCCTAGCGGGGCGCGCAACGTCTACTTC. Its translation is CASSQAVPSGARNVYF.

The chain employs TRBV4-3 and TRBJ2-2, with TRBD2 as a possible D gene (5 bases). Germline V gene lookup returns CDR1 LGHNA and CDR2 YSLEER. The V and J ends lost 4 bases and 4 bases respectively, with 16 bases between them. The CDR3 totals 16 residues. The CDR3 coding sequence is TGCGCCAGCAGCCGATATAGCTCTGGGAGCACCGGGGAGCTGTTTTTT. Its translation is CASSRYSSGSTGELFF.

The chain is built from TRBV4-1 and TRBJ2-7, with 12 bases that match TRBD2. With 1 base clipped from V and 5 bases from J, the junction kept 9 bases outside the gene matches. The CDR3 totals 17 residues. CDR1 is MGHRA and CDR2 is YSYEKL in the germline V gene. CDR3: CASSQVPQLAGGNEQYF. As DNA, the CDR3 is TGCGCCAGCAGCCAAGTTCCCCAGCTAGCGGGGGGGAACGAGCAGTACTTC.

The chain employs TRBV12-3 or TRBV12-4 and TRBJ1-3; D is ambiguous. Trimming removed 10 bases from V and 3 bases from J, with 7 bases in between. The CDR3 has 11 amino acids. CDR3 bases: TGTGCCACCTTCTTTGGAAACACCATATATTTT. This gives the protein CATFFGNTIYF.

The J gene is TRBJ2-3, the V gene TRBV25-1, with D uncertain. V lost 3 bases to trimming and J lost 6 bases, with 10 bases between them. The CDR3 spans 13 residues. Germline V gives CDR1 MGHDK, CDR2 SYGVNS. The CDR3 protein is CASSELGRDTQYF. Written as DNA, the CDR3 is TGTGCCAGCAGTGAGCTGGGCAGGGATACGCAGTATTTT.

V gene TRBV3-1 (or the pseudogene TRBV3-2) combines with J gene TRBJ1-2; the match to TRBD1 covers 8 bases. The CDR3 consists of 15 residues. Germline V gene data show CDR1 as LGHDT and CDR2 as YNNKEL (reference sequence). The junction had 3 bases not matched to a gene; V was cut back by 0 bases and J by 3 bases. CDR3 bases: TGTGCCAGCAGCCAAGACAGGGGGCGAGACTATGGCTACACCTTC. Its translation is CASSQDRGRDYGYTF.

The rearrangement uses TRBV7-9 and TRBJ2-3; no clear D. Germline V gene sequence: CDR1 SEHNR, CDR2 FQNEAQ (reference sequence). The CDR3 consists of 12 residues. Trimming stripped 3 bases from V and 3 bases from J, with 4 bases between. CDR3 DNA sequence: TGTGCCAGCAGCTTCAATACAGATACGCAGTATTTT. Amino acid sequence: CASSFNTDTQYF.

The chain is built from TRBV19 and TRBJ1-4; TRBD1 matches at 12 bases. From germline, CDR1 is LNHDA and CDR2 SQIVND (reference sequence). There are 15 residues in the CDR3. V gave up 7 bases and J gave up 10 bases; unmatched junction bases: 10. CDR3 bases: TGTGCCAGTACCGGGACAGGGGGCTACTTTGGAAAACTGTTTTTT. This sequence encodes CASTGTGGYFGKLFF.

The chain joins TRBV6-5 to TRBJ2-7; 10 bases line up with TRBD2. Germline values: CDR1 MNHEY, CDR2 SVGAGI. V shed 6 bases and J 4 bases; nucleotides not matched to a gene: 9. The CDR3 length is 15 residues. CDR3 DNA: TGTGCCAGCAGAACGATAGCGGGGGGTCGGTACGAGCAGTACTTC. Protein sequence: CASRTIAGGRYEQYF.

This sequence joins TRBV6-5 and TRBJ2-7; D unclear. Trimming took 1 base from V and 2 from J, leaving 6 bases between them. This CDR3 is 13 amino acids long. Looked up from germline, CDR1 is MNHEY and CDR2 is SVGAGI. The CDR3 loop is CASSYFGAYEQYF. DNA of the CDR3: TGTGCCAGCAGTTACTTCGGAGCCTACGAGCAGTACTTC.

The gene calls are TRBV18 and TRBJ1-1; 8 bases line up with TRBD1. This CDR3 has 16 amino acids. Trimming cost V 2 bases and J 0 bases; bases outside gene matches: 5. Germline loops: CDR1 KGHSH, CDR2 LQKENI. The CDR3: CASSPSRTGMNTEAFF. DNA of the CDR3: TGTGCCAGCTCACCATCGCGGACAGGGATGAACACTGAAGCTTTCTTT.

J is TRBJ2-3 and V is TRBV6-4; 13 positions agree with TRBD2. Germline CDR1 and CDR2: MRHNA and SNTAGT. Trimming at V came to 5 bases and at J to 4 bases, leaving 3 bases not matched to a gene. The CDR3 totals 15 residues. CDR3 in amino acids: CASSPGLAGPDTQYF. DNA for the CDR3: TGTGCCAGCAGTCCGGGACTAGCGGGGCCAGATACGCAGTATTTT.

This clone was found once. The CDR3 bases are TGTGCCAGCAGCTCCCAGACTGGATCCTACGAGCAGTACTTC. Translating it yields CASSSQTGSYEQYF. The V and J genes are TRBV7-2 and TRBJ2-7, with D unresolved. Germline V gives CDR1 SGHTA, CDR2 FQGNSA. V was clipped by 4 bases and J by 1 base, with 11 bases between them. CDR3 length equals 14 residues.

The chain has TRBV7-2 and TRBJ1-4; D perhaps matches TRBD1 (5 bases). CDR1 SGHTA and CDR2 FQGNSA come from the germline V gene. This CDR3 contains 15 residues. Trimming took off 1 base at V and 4 bases at J, with 10 bases between the two ends. CDR3 DNA: TGTGCCAGCAGCTTAGTGGGGGGAAATAATGAAAAACTGTTTTTT. This gives the protein CASSLVGGNNEKLFF.

V usage is TRBV6-4 and J usage is TRBJ2-1, with 7 bases identical to TRBD2. Germline V CDR1 and CDR2: MRHNA, SNTAGT. This CDR3 is built from 15 residues. Trimming removed 5 bases from V and 0 bases from J; junction bases left unmatched: 4. In DNA, the CDR3 is TGTGCCAGCAGTCCCGGGGAGGGCTCCTACAATGAGCAGTTCTTC. Translated, it gives CASSPGEGSYNEQFF.

The V and J genes are TRBV9 and TRBJ1-4; a weak D match, TRBD1 (6 bases). V lost 4 bases and J lost 7, with 14 bases in between. The CDR3 contains 14 residues. Germline V gene data show CDR1 as SGDLS and CDR2 as YYNGEE. The CDR3 DNA reads TGTGCCAGCAGCACAGGGAGAGACGCTGAAAAACTGTTTTTT. Translated: CASSTGRDAEKLFF.

This chain joins TRBV7-9 and TRBJ2-5, with TRBD1 matching 10 bases. Unmatched junction bases numbered 11, after V lost 5 bases and J lost 5 bases. CDR1 is SEHNR, CDR2 FQNEAQ, per germline (reference sequence). The CDR3 has 16 amino acids. The CDR3 loop reads CASSLRQGAIGETQYF. DNA for the CDR3: TGTGCCAGCAGCCTTCGACAGGGGGCAATCGGGGAGACCCAGTACTTC.

The genes are TRBV2 and TRBJ2-3, with D tentatively TRBD2 (6 bases). The germline gives CDR1 SNHLY, CDR2 FYNNEI. The CDR3 sequence is 14 residues long. V was clipped by 3 bases and J by 5 bases, with 12 bases between them. The DNA for the CDR3 is TGTGCCAGCAGTGAGCGGACTATTGAAGATACGCAGTATTTT. This translates into CASSERTIEDTQYF.

The rearrangement links TRBV6-5 to TRBJ2-7, with a weak D call TRBD1 (6 bases). Trimming removed 4 bases at V and 4 bases at J, with 14 bases between. This CDR3 is built from 14 residues. Germline CDR1 reads MNHEY; CDR2 reads SVGAGI. The CDR3: CASSSDGQLYEQYF. The CDR3 bases are TGTGCCAGCAGTTCAGACGGACAGTTGTACGAGCAGTACTTC.

The chain recombines TRBV19 with TRBJ1-2; D possibly corresponds to TRBD1 (5 bases). V gave up 10 bases and J gave up 4 bases, with 10 bases separating them. Germline V lookup: CDR1 LNHDA, CDR2 SQIVND (reference sequence). This CDR3 has 11 amino acids. CDR3 DNA: TGTGCCACAAGACAGAGCTATGGCTACACCTTC. Translation gives CATRQSYGYTF.

The chain recombines TRBV5-8 with TRBJ2-1, with TRBD1 matching over 7 bases. The CDR3 runs 16 residues. The V gene end was trimmed by 3 bases and the J gene end by 6 bases; junction bases not matched to a gene: 12. Germline V lookup: CDR1 SGHTS, CDR2 YDEGEE. The CDR3 sequence: CASSWIRGTGVNEQFF. The CDR3 nucleotides are TGTGCCAGCAGCTGGATACGGGGAACAGGGGTCAATGAGCAGTTCTTC.

The gene calls are TRBV6-6 and TRBJ2-2, with a tentative D call TRBD2 (6 bases). Germline loops: CDR1 MNHNY, CDR2 SVGAGI (reference sequence). The CDR3 totals 13 residues. V was shortened by 9 bases and J by 7 bases, with 15 bases between the two germline ends. The CDR3 region is CARVMGRIGELFF. CDR3 DNA sequence: TGTGCCAGAGTAATGGGGAGGATCGGGGAGCTGTTTTTT.

The V gene is TRBV2, the J gene TRBJ1-2, with 9 bases fitting TRBD1. Germline assignment: CDR1 SNHLY and CDR2 FYNNEI. The CDR3 covers 15 residues. Trimming took 8 bases from V and 3 from J; bases not matched to a gene: 10. The CDR3 region is CASLSWDREDYGYTF. As DNA, the CDR3 is TGTGCCAGCCTAAGTTGGGACAGGGAAGACTATGGCTACACCTTC.

J is TRBJ1-2 and V is TRBV13; D uncertain. The V end lost 5 bases, the J end lost 7 bases, and 20 bases lay between the germline ends. In germline, CDR1 is PRHDT, CDR2 FYEKMQ (reference sequence). CDR3 length: 15 amino acids. CDR3 nucleotide sequence: TGTGCCAGCAGCGGGCGCGGGCCAGAGAGCTTTGGCTACACCTTC. Protein product: CASSGRGPESFGYTF.

The V call is TRBV7-2, the J call TRBJ2-7; 11 nucleotides agree with TRBD1. The germline V gene has CDR1 SGHTA and CDR2 FQGNSA. After removal of 2 bases from V and 4 bases from J, the junction contained 4 bases not matched to a gene. This CDR3 is 15 amino acids long. The CDR3 reads CASSLKGQGEYEQYF. The DNA for the CDR3 is TGTGCCAGCAGCTTAAAGGGACAGGGGGAATACGAGCAGTACTTC.

The table lists this clone with a few counts. The chain uses TRBV28 and TRBJ2-7, with a possible D match to TRBD1 (6 bases). CDR3 length: 15 residues. V dropped 6 bases and J dropped 4 bases, with 19 bases sitting between them. Germline V lookup: CDR1 MDHEN, CDR2 SYDVKM. The CDR3 coding sequence is TGTGCCAGCAGCTCACCGGGACACAAATCTTACGAGCAGTACTTC. As protein: CASSSPGHKSYEQYF.

CDR3 DNA: TGTGCCAGCAGCTTAGATCAGGGTACGGACTATGGCTACACCTTC. Its protein product is CASSLDQGTDYGYTF. This chain links TRBV7-3 with TRBJ1-2; weak D call: TRBD1 (5 bases). With 2 bases removed from V and 3 bases from J, the gap between germline ends came to 13 bases. The germline CDR1 and CDR2 sequences are SGHTA and FQGTGA. The CDR3 is 15 residues long.

The chain carries TRBV7-2 and TRBJ2-1; D is possibly TRBD1 (6 bases). This CDR3 comprises 14 residues. V shed 7 bases and J shed 0 bases, with 10 bases lying between them. Looked up from germline, CDR1 is SGHTA and CDR2 is FQGNSA. The CDR3: CASTSGASYNEQFF. DNA of the CDR3: TGTGCCAGCACCTCAGGGGCCTCCTACAATGAGCAGTTCTTC.

The chain joins TRBV7-9 to TRBJ1-2, with D tentatively TRBD1 (5 bases). The length of the CDR3 is 13 residues. The V end lost 0 bases, the J end lost 6 bases, and 8 bases lay between the germline ends. Germline CDR1 is SEHNR and CDR2 is FQNEAQ (reference sequence). CDR3 protein: CASSLAGGDGYTF. CDR3 DNA: TGTGCCAGCAGCTTAGCCGGGGGGGATGGCTACACCTTC. The variable domain in full, completed from reference TRBV7-9 and TRBJ1-2, reads DTGVSQNPRHKITKRGQNVTFRCDPISEHNRLYWYRQTLGQGPEFLTYFQNEAQLEKSRLLSDRFSAERPKGSFSTLEIQRTEQGDSAMYLCASSLAGGDGYTFGSGTRLTVV.

V gene TRBV24-1 combines with J gene TRBJ1-1; D not certain. The CDR3 totals 14 residues. In germline, CDR1 is KGHDR, CDR2 SFDVKD. V lost 5 bases to trimming and J lost 7 bases, with 16 bases between them. The DNA of the CDR3 is TGTGCCACCAGTGCCGCATTCGTGGACTTTGAAGCTTTCTTT. This codes for CATSAAFVDFEAFF.